The 25 T cell receptor beta chains below were found in one sample sequenced in a study of CD8 T cells in ankylosing spondylitis. Via MiXCR, TCRdb re-called the 5' RACE reads, giving one row per CDR3 protein. Of some 240,000 distinct CDR3 sequences in the sample, approximately 20% were seen once. Sequences were obtained from blood, either unsorted or a sorted T cell fraction (not recorded which). These receptors originate from a male donor with ankylosing spondylitis or in good health (not recorded which).

The chain links TRBV29-1 to TRBJ1-1; no firm D call. V lost 2 bases to trimming and J lost 4 bases, with 8 bases between them. The CDR3 totals 12 residues. Germline V CDR1 and CDR2: SQVTM, ANQGSEA. The CDR3 coding sequence is TGCAGCGTTGAATGGTCCAGCACTGAAGCTTTCTTT. Translation: CSVEWSSTEAFF.

CDR3 protein: CASRDRLFYYEQYF. The CDR3 DNA reads as TGTGCCAGCAGGGACAGGCTATTTTACTACGAGCAGTACTTC. The chain employs TRBV28 and TRBJ2-7; 7 nucleotides agree with TRBD1. CDR1 MDHEN and CDR2 SYDVKM come from the germline V gene. The CDR3 spans 14 residues. Trimming took 6 bases from V and 3 from J; bases not matched to a gene: 8.

This clonotype appeared a few times. The V and J genes are TRBV21-1 and TRBJ2-5; the table assigns TRBD1, which was not confirmed against the DNA. TRBV21-1 counts as a pseudogene. The CDR3 totals 12 residues. This CDR3 reads CASSAPGETQYF. The CDR3 DNA follows: TGTGCCAGCAGCGCCCCCGGAGAGACCCAGTACTTC.

This clonotype was seen many times. This chain links TRBV9 with TRBJ2-4; TRBD1 matches at 8 bases. Germline V gene lookup returns CDR1 SGDLS and CDR2 YYNGEE. The V and J ends lost 3 bases and 6 bases, in that order; junction bases with no gene match: 11. This CDR3 contains 16 residues. The CDR3 DNA sequence: TGTGCCAGCAGCGCGGGACAGGTTGGGTCGGGAAACATTCAGTACTTC. Translation gives CASSAGQVGSGNIQYF. Filled out from reference TRBV9 and TRBJ2-4, the complete variable domain reads DSGVTQTPKHLITATGQRVTLRCSPRSGDLSVYWYQQSLDQGLQFLIQYYNGEERAKGNILERFSAQQFPDLHSELNLSSLELGDSALYFCASSAGQVGSGNIQYFGAGTRLSVL.

V is TRBV27 and J is TRBJ1-1; no reliable D call. CDR1 is MNHEY and CDR2 is SMNVEV in the germline V gene (reference sequence). The CDR3 runs 14 residues. The V end lost 5 bases, the J end lost 4 bases, and 14 bases lay between the germline ends. This CDR3 is CASSPEPAVTEAFF. The CDR3 DNA reads TGTGCCAGCAGTCCCGAACCGGCTGTCACTGAAGCTTTCTTT.

This clonotype was seen a few times. The chain carries TRBV18 and TRBJ2-1; D is tentatively TRBD1 or TRBD2 (5 bases each). Germline V gene data show CDR1 as KGHSH and CDR2 as LQKENI. V was shortened by 2 bases and J by 10 bases, with 21 bases between the two germline ends. The CDR3 runs 16 residues. The CDR3 protein is CASSPGSGQGWGEQFF. The CDR3 bases are TGTGCCAGCTCACCAGGCTCGGGTCAAGGATGGGGGGAGCAGTTCTTC.

This chain joins TRBV20-1 and TRBJ2-1, with 7 positions matching TRBD2. CDR3 length: 13 residues. Germline V gene data show CDR1 as DFQATT and CDR2 as SNEGSKA (reference sequence). Losses at the gene ends were 6 bases for V and 7 bases for J; bases not matched to a gene: 9. The CDR3 bases are TGCAGTGCCGAACTAGCGACATTTAATGAGCAGTTCTTC. Translated: CSAELATFNEQFF.

This clonotype showed up just a few times. CDR3 residues: CASSRDEEKPNQPQHF. As DNA, the CDR3 is TGCGCCAGCAGCCGAGACGAAGAGAAGCCCAATCAGCCCCAGCATTTT. V is TRBV5-1 and J is TRBJ1-5; D remains unclear. Trimming shortened V by 4 bases and J by 3 bases, and 17 bases separated the two germline ends. Germline CDR1 is SGHRS and CDR2 is YFSETQ. This CDR3 is 16 amino acids long.

This clonotype was observed a few times. The chain combines TRBV20-1 with TRBJ2-3, with TRBD2 matching 7 bases. This CDR3 spans 15 amino acids. From germline, CDR1 is DFQATT and CDR2 SNEGSKA (reference sequence). The junction had 7 bases not matched to a gene; V was cut back by 0 bases and J by 4 bases. The CDR3 sequence is CSAREVGGRADTQYF. CDR3 in DNA: TGCAGTGCTAGAGAAGTCGGAGGGAGGGCAGATACGCAGTATTTT.

V and J are TRBV27 and TRBJ1-2, with TRBD1 matching over 9 bases. This CDR3 is 13 amino acids long. The junction had 2 bases not matched to a gene; V was cut back by 2 bases and J by 7 bases. Per germline, CDR1 MNHEY and CDR2 SMNVEV (reference sequence). The CDR3 loop is CASSLAGQGGYTF. The CDR3 nucleotides are TGTGCCAGCAGTTTAGCGGGACAGGGTGGCTACACCTTC.

This clonotype was observed a few times. V gene TRBV4-1 combines with J gene TRBJ2-5; no firm D call. V was pared by 0 bases and J by 0 bases, with 20 bases between. The germline V gene has CDR1 MGHRA and CDR2 YSYEKL. This CDR3 spans 19 amino acids. CDR3 in DNA: TGCGCCAGCAGCCAAGATCCGGTCGTGTTAGCAGGAGACCAAGAGACCCAGTACTTC. Amino acid sequence: CASSQDPVVLAGDQETQYF.

This clonotype turned up a few times. The V gene is TRBV12-3 or TRBV12-4, the J gene TRBJ2-1, with D possibly being TRBD1 (6 bases). The CDR3 sequence is 14 residues long. Trimming removed 3 bases from V and 7 bases from J, with 13 bases in between. Here the CDR3 reads CASSLGWTVNEQFF. In DNA, the CDR3 is TGTGCCAGCAGTTTGGGGTGGACAGTAAATGAGCAGTTCTTC.

The V and J genes are TRBV3-1 and TRBJ2-5; D is unclear. The CDR3 covers 16 residues. The germline V gene has CDR1 LGHDT and CDR2 YNNKEL (reference sequence). The germline V and J ends were trimmed by 4 bases and 1 base, with 16 bases remaining between them. CDR3 in DNA: TGTGCCAGCAGCCCTCCCCATGAGGAATCCCAAGAGACCCAGTACTTC. It specifies CASSPPHEESQETQYF.

The V gene is TRBV7-9, the J gene TRBJ2-3, with D perhaps TRBD1 (5 bases). Germline CDR1 and CDR2: SEHNR and FQNEAQ (reference sequence). V was cut by 3 bases and J by 4 bases, with 11 bases left in between. This CDR3 is built from 14 residues. The CDR3 nucleotides read TGTGCCAGCAGCTTCAAAGGGGATCCAGATACGCAGTATTTT. Its protein product is CASSFKGDPDTQYF.

V usage is TRBV4-2 and J usage is TRBJ2-7; D is unclear. Germline CDR1 and CDR2: LGHNA and YNFKEQ. The CDR3 sequence is 14 residues long. V was pared by 0 bases and J by 5 bases, with 11 bases between. In DNA form, the CDR3 reads TGTGCCAGCAGCCAAGATCCTAGTATCGACGAGCAGTACTTC. It specifies CASSQDPSIDEQYF.

The chain joins TRBV20-1 to TRBJ2-1; D is unclear. Trimming removed 0 bases from V and 2 bases from J, with 14 bases in between. This CDR3 is 16 amino acids long. Germline lookup yields CDR1 DFQATT and CDR2 SNEGSKA (reference sequence). CDR3 sequence (DNA): TGCAGTGCTAGAGATTGGGATAGCCCGGCCTACAATGAGCAGTTCTTC. Protein product: CSARDWDSPAYNEQFF.

This clonotype turned up a few times. The CDR3 sequence: CATSRVADLQETQYF. As DNA, the CDR3 is TGTGCCACCAGCAGAGTGGCGGACTTACAAGAGACCCAGTACTTC. V usage is TRBV15 and J usage is TRBJ2-5, with D possibly being TRBD2 (5 bases). CDR1 is LNHNV, CDR2 YYDKDF, per germline (reference sequence). The length of the CDR3 is 15 residues. V lost 1 base to trimming and J lost 2 bases, with 11 bases between them. The entire variable domain, with the rest obtained from reference TRBV15 and TRBJ2-5, is as follows: DAMVIQNPRYQVTQFGKPVTLSCSQTLNHNVMYWYQQKSSQAPKLLFHYYDKDFNNEADTPDNFQSRRPNTSFCFLDIRSPGLGDTAMYLCATSRVADLQETQYFGPGTRLLVL.

This clonotype was counted many times. The chain is built from TRBV4-1 and TRBJ2-7; D is ambiguous. The germline V gene has CDR1 MGHRA and CDR2 YSYEKL. Trimming stripped 4 bases from V and 4 bases from J, with 11 bases between. The CDR3 has 13 amino acids. CDR3 DNA: TGCGCCAGCAGCCCGGTCCAGACTTACGAGCAGTACTTC. It is translated as CASSPVQTYEQYF.

This clonotype appeared a few times. The J gene is TRBJ2-1, the V gene TRBV29-1, with TRBD1 matching 9 bases. Per the germline V gene, CDR1 is SQVTM and CDR2 is ANQGSEA. The V segment lost 7 bases and the J segment 4 bases; nucleotides outside the gene matches: 11. The CDR3 is 15 amino acids. The CDR3 nucleotides read TGCAGCGCCCCCCGGGAGGACAGGGGATACAATGAGCAGTTCTTC. It translates to CSAPREDRGYNEQFF.

The gene calls are TRBV20-1 and TRBJ2-3, with 10 bases aligning to TRBD2. This CDR3 is 15 amino acids long. The V gene end was trimmed by 2 bases and the J gene end by 5 bases; junction bases not matched to a gene: 7. Germline V gives CDR1 DFQATT, CDR2 SNEGSKA (reference sequence). CDR3 residues: CSARRIAGGGDTQYF. CDR3 coding DNA: TGCAGTGCTAGAAGAATAGCGGGAGGAGGAGATACGCAGTATTTT.

The chain combines TRBV6-1 with TRBJ2-3, with D uncertain. The CDR3 length is 16 residues. The V gene lost 5 bases and the J gene lost 0 bases, with 15 bases spanning the gap. Per germline, CDR1 MNHNS and CDR2 SASEGT. CDR3 region: CASSPRIAPSTDTQYF. Written as DNA, the CDR3 is TGTGCCAGCAGTCCCCGGATCGCCCCTAGCACAGATACGCAGTATTTT.

This clonotype has a handful of counts. The chain joins TRBV6-5 to TRBJ2-3, with unresolved D. Between the trimmed V and J ends, which lost 2 bases and 1 base, there was a span of 7 bases. This CDR3 has 14 amino acids. The germline gives CDR1 MNHEY, CDR2 SVGAGI. The CDR3 DNA sequence: TGTGCCAGCAGTTACAAGACTCGCACAGATACGCAGTATTTT. Its protein product is CASSYKTRTDTQYF.

This clonotype has a handful of counts. The chain links TRBV27 to TRBJ1-1, with D hard to call. Germline V gene data show CDR1 as MNHEY and CDR2 as SMNVEV (reference sequence). With 5 bases removed from V and 0 bases from J, the gap between germline ends came to 13 bases. The CDR3 has 15 amino acids. Here the CDR3 reads CASSEGSEMNTEAFF. The CDR3 nucleotides read TGTGCCAGCAGTGAGGGCTCAGAGATGAACACTGAAGCTTTCTTT.

This clonotype came up a few times. CDR3 sequence: CASTESGLPGDTQYF. In nucleotides, the CDR3 is TGTGCCAGCACCGAATCCGGACTACCCGGGGATACGCAGTATTTT. This chain joins TRBV7-9 and TRBJ2-3; a possible D gene is TRBD2 (6 bases). Germline V CDR1 and CDR2: SEHNR, FQNEAQ (reference sequence). The CDR3 loop spans 15 amino acids. V lost 7 bases and J lost 6, with 20 bases in between.

The CDR3, as DNA: TGCAGTGCTAGTTGGCAGGAAAGCTCCTACGAGCAGTACTTC. It translates to CSASWQESSYEQYF. This chain uses TRBV20-1 with TRBJ2-7, with D unresolved. CDR1 DFQATT and CDR2 SNEGSKA come from the germline V gene (reference sequence). Trimming removed 3 bases at V and 0 bases at J, with 12 bases between. The CDR3 is made up of 14 amino acids.